Below, one TCR beta chain is given with its context. The data stem from a study of shared clonotypes between healthy human individuals. CDR3 length equals 16 residues. Losses at the gene ends were 4 bases for V and 7 bases for J; bases not matched to a gene: 13. Germline-derived CDR1 and CDR2 are SGHVS and FNYEAQ. Investigators spread the genomic DNA of each subset evenly over several immunoSEQ plates. The assay was immunoSEQ multiplex PCR, and TCRdb's table has in-frame clones only and misses some. Among fewer than 1.6 million clones listed, approximately 98.5% were seen once. The rearrangement uses TRBV7-6 and TRBJ2-1; 7 bases fit TRBD2. The material sequenced was naive CD4+ T cells sorted from blood. Subset specified: CD45RA+ positively selected. This sequence originates from a man aged 25-45 years in good health. The CDR3 reads CASSSRGLSGMNEQFF. The CDR3 bases are TGTGCCAGCAGCTCTAGGGGACTATCCGGTATGAATGAGCAGTTCTTC.